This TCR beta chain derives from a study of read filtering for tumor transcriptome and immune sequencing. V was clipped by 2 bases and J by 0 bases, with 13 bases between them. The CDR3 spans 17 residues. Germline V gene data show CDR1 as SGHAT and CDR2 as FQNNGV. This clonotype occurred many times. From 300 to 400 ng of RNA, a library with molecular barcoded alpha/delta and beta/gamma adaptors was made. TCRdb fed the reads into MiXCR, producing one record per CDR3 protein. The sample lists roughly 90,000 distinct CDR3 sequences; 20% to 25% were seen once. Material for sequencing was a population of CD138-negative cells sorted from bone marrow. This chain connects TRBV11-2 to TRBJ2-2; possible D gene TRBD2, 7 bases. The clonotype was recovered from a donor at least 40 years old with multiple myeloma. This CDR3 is CASSLLKGGPNTGELFF. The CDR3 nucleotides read TGTGCCAGCAGCTTATTAAAGGGGGGGCCGAACACCGGGGAGCTGTTTTTT.